Below, 6 T cell receptor beta chains from the same sample are listed, as sequenced in a study of blood T cell repertoires in COVID-19. Method: immunoSEQ multiplex PCR; TCRdb's copy keeps in-frame clones and lacks some. In the table there are about 160,000 clones, 70% to 85% of which are singletons. The material sequenced was peripheral blood. Every receptor here comes from a man aged 60 to 69 who had recovered from COVID-19.

The chain links TRBV27 to TRBJ2-5; 8 positions match TRBD2. V was clipped by 2 bases and J by 3 bases; unmatched bases: 5. CDR1 is MNHEY, CDR2 SMNVEV, per germline (reference sequence). The CDR3 length is 15 residues. The CDR3 here is CASSLRRGAEETQYF. The CDR3 DNA reads TGTGCCAGCAGTTTACGGCGGGGGGCGGAAGAGACCCAGTACTTC.

V gene TRBV3-1 (or the pseudogene TRBV3-2) combines with J gene TRBJ2-7, with 15 bases aligning to TRBD2. Germline V gene sequence: CDR1 LGHDT, CDR2 YNNKEL (reference sequence). The CDR3 length is 18 residues. Trimming at V came to 5 bases and at J to 3 bases, leaving 11 bases not matched to a gene. CDR3 bases: TGTGCCAGCAGCTCTCGTCCCGGGACTAGCGGGGGGTTCTACGAGCAGTACTTC. Amino acid sequence: CASSSRPGTSGGFYEQYF.

The rearrangement uses TRBV4-1 and TRBJ2-2, with 8 bases identical to TRBD2. Looked up from germline, CDR1 is MGHRA and CDR2 is YSYEKL. Germline trimming cut 1 base from V and 5 bases from J; bases unmatched to any gene: 6. This CDR3 is 16 amino acids long. In DNA, the CDR3 is TGCGCCAGCAGCCAAGGCGGCGGGGGGACGACCGGGGAGCTGTTTTTT. Protein sequence: CASSQGGGGTTGELFF.

The rearrangement uses TRBV19 and TRBJ2-7; perhaps TRBD1 as D (5 bases). With 1 base removed from V and 3 bases from J, the gap between germline ends came to 10 bases. Germline V CDR1 and CDR2: LNHDA, SQIVND (reference sequence). CDR3 length: 14 amino acids. CDR3 DNA: TGTGCCAGTAGTATAGCTCAGGGATACTACGAGCAGTACTTC. Translating it yields CASSIAQGYYEQYF.

The chain joins TRBV9 to TRBJ2-2; possible D gene TRBD1, 6 bases. Germline V gene sequence: CDR1 SGDLS, CDR2 YYNGEE. V dropped 2 bases and J dropped 1 base, with 21 bases sitting between them. The CDR3 is 19 residues long. This CDR3 reads CASSVSTLGGARNTGELFF. The CDR3 DNA follows: TGTGCCAGCAGCGTCTCAACTCTAGGGGGAGCGAGGAACACCGGGGAGCTGTTTTTT.

In its sample, this clone was seen a few times. This chain joins TRBV6-6 and TRBJ1-1; D may be TRBD1 (5 bases). V gave up 6 bases and J gave up 1 base, with 12 bases separating them. There are 14 residues in the CDR3. Germline CDR1 MNHNY, CDR2 SVGAGI (reference sequence). CDR3 region: CASSGGLGNTEAFF. Here the CDR3 DNA reads TGTGCCAGCAGCGGGGGACTTGGGAACACTGAAGCTTTCTTT.